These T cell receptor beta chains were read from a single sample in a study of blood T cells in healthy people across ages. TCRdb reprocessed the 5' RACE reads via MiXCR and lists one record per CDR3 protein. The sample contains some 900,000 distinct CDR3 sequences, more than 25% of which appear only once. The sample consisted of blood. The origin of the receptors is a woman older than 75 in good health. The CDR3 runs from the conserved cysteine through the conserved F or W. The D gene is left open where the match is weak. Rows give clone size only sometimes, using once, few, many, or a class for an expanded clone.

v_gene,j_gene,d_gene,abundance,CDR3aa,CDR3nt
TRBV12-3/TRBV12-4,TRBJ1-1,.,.,CASSGPGSEAFF,TGTGCCAGCAGTGGCCCCGGATCTGAAGCTTTCTTT
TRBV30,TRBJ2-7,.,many,CAWSASGSLISYEQYF,TGTGCCTGGAGTGCTTCCGGGTCCTTAATCTCCTACGAGCAGTACTTC
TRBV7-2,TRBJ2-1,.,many,CASSPFSYNEQFF,TGTGCCAGCAGCCCTTTCTCCTACAATGAGCAGTTCTTC
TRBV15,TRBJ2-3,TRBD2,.,CATSRTSGGWSDTQYF,TGTGCCACCAGCAGGACTAGCGGGGGGTGGTCGGATACGCAGTATTTT
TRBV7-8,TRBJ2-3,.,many,CASSLVGHLTDTQYF,TGTGCCAGCAGCTTAGTGGGACACCTCACAGATACGCAGTATTTT
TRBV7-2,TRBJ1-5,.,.,CASSPAQDSNQPQHF,TGTGCCAGCAGCCCCGCTCAGGATAGCAATCAGCCCCAGCATTTT
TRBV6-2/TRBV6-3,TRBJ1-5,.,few,CASSSLRLKGLQPQHF,TGTGCCAGCAGTTCACTTCGGTTAAAGGGGTTGCAGCCCCAGCATTTT
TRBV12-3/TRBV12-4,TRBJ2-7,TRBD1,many,CASSLGQLSYEQYF,TGTGCCAGCAGTCTGGGACAGCTCTCCTACGAGCAGTACTTC
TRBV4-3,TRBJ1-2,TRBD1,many,CASSHGTDYGYTF,TGCGCCAGCAGCCACGGGACAGACTATGGCTACACCTTC
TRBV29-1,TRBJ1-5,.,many,CSVRGGSGQPQHF,TGCAGCGTTCGGGGGGGCTCGGGGCAGCCCCAGCATTTT
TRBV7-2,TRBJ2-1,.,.,CASSPGGGPRREQFF,TGTGCCAGCAGCCCCGGAGGTGGCCCTCGTAGAGAGCAGTTCTTC
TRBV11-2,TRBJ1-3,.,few,CASSGGGRSSGNTIYF,TGTGCCAGCAGCGGCGGAGGACGGAGCTCTGGAAACACCATATATTTT
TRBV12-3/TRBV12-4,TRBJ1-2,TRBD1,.,CASRQGAWGYTF,TGTGCCAGCAGGCAGGGGGCCTGGGGCTACACCTTC
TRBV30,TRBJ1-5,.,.,CAWSVKVNQPQHF,TGTGCCTGGAGTGTAAAGGTAAATCAGCCCCAGCATTTT
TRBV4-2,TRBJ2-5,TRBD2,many,CASSQVGLAGGETQYF,TGTGCCAGCAGCCAAGTTGGGCTAGCGGGGGGAGAGACCCAGTACTTC
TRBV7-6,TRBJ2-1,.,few,CASSLVGTGRDSYNEQFF,TGTGCCAGCAGCTTAGTCGGAACAGGGAGGGACTCCTACAATGAGCAGTTCTTC
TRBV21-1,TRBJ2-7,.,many,CASSRGWDRRYEQYF,TGTGCCAGCAGCAGGGGATGGGACAGGCGATACGAGCAGTACTTC
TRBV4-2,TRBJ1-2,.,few,CASSQEIRPGFNGYTF,TGTGCCAGCAGCCAAGAGATAAGGCCAGGGTTTAATGGCTACACCTTC
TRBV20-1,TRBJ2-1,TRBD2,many,CSARLRGGPYNEQFF,TGCAGTGCTAGATTGCGGGGGGGCCCCTACAATGAGCAGTTCTTC
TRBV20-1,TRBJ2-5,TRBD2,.,CSMRLAGIQETQYF,TGCAGTATGCGACTAGCGGGGATCCAAGAGACCCAGTACTTC
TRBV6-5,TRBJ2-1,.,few,CASRDASSYNEQFF,TGTGCCAGCAGGGACGCGAGCTCCTACAATGAGCAGTTCTTC
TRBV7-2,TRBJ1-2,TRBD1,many,CASSLRDRAENGYTF,TGTGCCAGCAGCCTCCGGGACAGGGCTGAAAATGGCTACACCTTC
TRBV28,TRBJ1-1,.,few,CASSRDPERVAFF,TGTGCCAGCAGTAGGGACCCAGAACGGGTAGCTTTCTTT
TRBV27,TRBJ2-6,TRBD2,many,CASSFWTGGSGANVLTF,TGTGCCAGCAGTTTTTGGACGGGGGGCTCTGGGGCCAACGTCCTGACTTTC
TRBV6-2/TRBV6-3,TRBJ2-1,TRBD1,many,CASRRGTGVTHEQFF,TGTGCCAGCAGACGGGGGACAGGGGTCACCCATGAGCAGTTCTTC
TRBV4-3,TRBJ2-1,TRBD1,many,CASSQDWDRGRDEQFF,TGCGCCAGCAGCCAAGATTGGGACAGGGGACGTGATGAGCAGTTCTTC
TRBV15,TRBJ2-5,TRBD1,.,CATSRRGQGRGGDQETQYF,TGTGCCACCAGCAGGCGCGGACAGGGTAGAGGAGGGGACCAAGAGACCCAGTACTTC
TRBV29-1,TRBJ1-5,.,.,CSVGDNMPGQPQHF,TGCAGCGTTGGAGACAACATGCCTGGTCAGCCCCAGCATTTT
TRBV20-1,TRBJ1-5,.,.,CSARVVSGGDQPQHF,TGCAGTGCTAGAGTTGTATCTGGGGGCGATCAGCCCCAGCATTTT
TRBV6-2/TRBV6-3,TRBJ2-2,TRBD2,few,CASSRTSGGARTGELFF,TGTGCCAGCAGCCGGACTAGCGGGGGGGCGCGTACCGGGGAGCTGTTTTTT
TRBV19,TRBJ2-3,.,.,CASSNQNTDTQYF,TGTGCCAGTAGTAATCAGAACACAGATACGCAGTATTTT
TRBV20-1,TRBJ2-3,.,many,CSAMPFTGQQHTDTQYF,TGCAGTGCTATGCCGTTCACCGGTCAACAGCACACAGATACGCAGTATTTT
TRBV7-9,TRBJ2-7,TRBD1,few,CASSTTGPHEQYF,TGTGCCAGCAGCACGACAGGGCCCCACGAGCAGTACTTC
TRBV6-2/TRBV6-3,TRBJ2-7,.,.,CASSSPDSSYEQYF,TGTGCCAGCAGCTCCCCCGACAGTTCCTACGAGCAGTACTTC
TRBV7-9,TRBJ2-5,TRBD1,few,CASSPGTGQEAQYF,TGTGCCAGCAGCCCTGGGACAGGCCAAGAGGCCCAGTACTTC
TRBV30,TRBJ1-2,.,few,CAWSDMRGYGYTF,TGTGCCTGGAGTGATATGAGGGGCTATGGCTACACCTTC
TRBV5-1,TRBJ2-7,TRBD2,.,CASSFRTGGYYEQYF,TGCGCCAGCAGCTTCCGCACGGGAGGGTACTACGAGCAGTACTTC
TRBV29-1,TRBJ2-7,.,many,CSGRDGGSYEQYF,TGCAGCGGACGGGACGGAGGCTCCTACGAGCAGTACTTC
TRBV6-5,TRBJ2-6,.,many,CASSLGAGGANVLTF,TGTGCCAGCAGCCTAGGGGCGGGAGGGGCCAACGTCCTGACTTTC
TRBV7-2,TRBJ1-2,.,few,CASSTRGSGYTF,TGTGCCAGCAGCACCCGAGGGAGTGGCTACACCTTC
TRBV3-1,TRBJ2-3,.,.,CANSQEGAGRIRTDTQYF,TGTGCCAACAGCCAAGAAGGAGCTGGCCGGATCCGCACAGATACGCAGTATTTT
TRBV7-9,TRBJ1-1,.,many,CASSTGTPEAFF,TGTGCCAGTTCTACAGGGACCCCTGAAGCTTTCTTT
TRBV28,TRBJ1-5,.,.,CASSWQSNQPQHF,TGTGCCAGCAGTTGGCAGAGCAATCAGCCCCAGCATTTT